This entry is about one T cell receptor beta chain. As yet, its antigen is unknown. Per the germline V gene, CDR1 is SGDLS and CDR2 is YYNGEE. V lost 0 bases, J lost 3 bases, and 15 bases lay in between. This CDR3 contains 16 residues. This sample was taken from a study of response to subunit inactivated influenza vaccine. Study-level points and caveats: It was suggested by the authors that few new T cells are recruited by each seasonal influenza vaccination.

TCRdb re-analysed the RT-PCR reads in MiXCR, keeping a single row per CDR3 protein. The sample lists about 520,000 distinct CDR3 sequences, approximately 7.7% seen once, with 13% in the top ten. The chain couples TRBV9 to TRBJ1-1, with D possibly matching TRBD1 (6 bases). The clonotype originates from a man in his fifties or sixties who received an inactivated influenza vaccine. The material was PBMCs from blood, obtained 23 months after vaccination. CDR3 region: CASSVGGRGVDTEAFF. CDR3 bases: TGTGCCAGCAGCGTAGGAGGCAGGGGAGTGGACACTGAAGCTTTCTTT.